The next 26 T cell receptor beta chains were all read from a single sample in a study of post-analysis software for immune sequencing data (dated by TCRdb to about 2015). Points the paper makes about the study in general: Significantly higher frequencies in patients than in controls were found for roughly five TRBV segments, including TRBV5-6, TRBV5-1 and TRBV20-1.

These receptors have no identified antigens. To prepare the library, PCR was applied. Instrument on record: Illumina HiSeq 2500. To reduce PCR and sequencing biases, unique molecular identifiers were built into the TCR beta cDNA libraries. In TCRdb, the public reads were trimmed at Q25 with fastp and aligned with MiXCR, with productive beta chains retained. Identical CDR3 proteins give one entry, which carries the most common genes and DNA. The table for this sample lists about 460,000 distinct CDR3 sequences; around 40% of them were counted only once. Around 10% of the sample is held by the ten biggest clonotypes. The sequenced sample consisted of blood. The receptors derive from a girl aged 5 to 17 with multiple sclerosis.

The chain carries TRBV28 and TRBJ2-7; 7 bases fit TRBD1. This CDR3 is 15 amino acids long. The V and J ends lost 5 bases and 2 bases, in that order; junction bases with no gene match: 9. From germline, CDR1 is MDHEN and CDR2 SYDVKM. CDR3 loop: CASSDVTGTAYEQYF. DNA of the CDR3: TGTGCCAGCAGTGATGTAACCGGGACAGCCTACGAGCAGTACTTC.

This clonotype came up many times. The rearrangement uses TRBV7-8 and TRBJ2-7, with D maybe TRBD1 (5 bases). This CDR3 has 14 residues. Trimming shortened V by 1 base and J by 3 bases, and 10 bases separated the two germline ends. Germline V gene sequence: CDR1 SGHVS, CDR2 FQNEAQ. CDR3 in DNA: TGTGCCAGCAGCTTAGAGGCAGGGTTCTACGAGCAGTACTTC. Residues: CASSLEAGFYEQYF. Combining the CDR3 with reference TRBV7-8 and TRBJ2-7 gives the whole variable domain GAGVSQSPRYKVAKRGQDVALRCDPISGHVSLFWYQQALGQGPEFLTYFQNEAQLDKSGLPSDRFFAERPEGSVSTLKIQRTQQEDSAVYLCASSLEAGFYEQYFGPGTRLTVT.

This clonotype was found many times. V is TRBV4-2 and J is TRBJ1-2; maybe TRBD1 (5 bases). The CDR3 spans 12 residues. CDR1 is LGHNA and CDR2 is YNFKEQ in the germline V gene. Trimming pared 8 bases from V and 4 bases from J, leaving 11 bases between. The CDR3 DNA reads as TGTGCCAGCTCCCCTGGGGGCTATGGCTACACCTTC. Its translation: CASSPGGYGYTF.

The rearrangement uses TRBV7-6 and TRBJ2-7; 7 nucleotides line up with TRBD2. V gave up 2 bases and J gave up 2 bases; unmatched junction bases: 21. The CDR3 contains 20 residues. Germline V gene data show CDR1 as SGHVS and CDR2 as FNYEAQ. CDR3 in amino acids: CASSLYHGANGRSHPYEQYF. The CDR3, as DNA: TGTGCCAGCAGCTTATATCACGGTGCTAACGGGAGGTCGCACCCCTACGAGCAGTACTTC.

The V gene is TRBV29-1, the J gene TRBJ1-1, with D unresolved. The CDR3 totals 14 residues. The germline CDR1 and CDR2 sequences are SQVTM and ANQGSEA. The V gene lost 4 bases and the J gene lost 2 bases, with 14 bases spanning the gap. CDR3 bases: TGCAGCGTTGGTAGGGATAGGCGAAACACTGAAGCTTTCTTT. It encodes CSVGRDRRNTEAFF.

J is TRBJ2-7 and V is TRBV20-1, with 7 bases matching TRBD2. With V trimmed by 3 bases and J by 3 bases, 11 bases remained unmatched. CDR1 DFQATT and CDR2 SNEGSKA come from the germline V gene (reference sequence). This CDR3 region has 15 residues. CDR3 in DNA: TGCAGTGCTAGTGCTAGCGGAAGCTCCCTCTACGAGCAGTACTTC. Encoded protein: CSASASGSSLYEQYF.

This clonotype was counted between two and nine times. J is TRBJ2-7 and V is TRBV4-1, with D possibly TRBD2 on 5 matching bases. CDR1 MGHRA and CDR2 YSYEKL come from the germline V gene. This CDR3 region has 15 residues. The V end lost 4 bases, the J end lost 7 bases, and 20 bases lay between the germline ends. CDR3 loop: CASSPEGPLTGEQYF. Written as DNA, the CDR3 is TGCGCCAGCAGCCCGGAAGGACCGCTAACGGGGGAGCAGTACTTC.

V usage is TRBV7-3 and J usage is TRBJ1-2, with 7 bases identical to TRBD1. The germline V gene has CDR1 SGHTA and CDR2 FQGTGA. V lost 2 bases to trimming and J lost 7 bases; unmatched junction nucleotides: 13. CDR3 length: 16 residues. CDR3 residues: CASSLGLRQGESGYTF. The CDR3 DNA is TGTGCCAGCAGCTTAGGCCTTCGGCAGGGGGAGAGTGGCTACACCTTC.

V and J are TRBV29-1 and TRBJ1-2, with unresolved D. The CDR3 length is 11 residues. Trimming stripped 3 bases from V and 6 bases from J, with 8 bases between. The germline V gene encodes CDR1 SQVTM and CDR2 ANQGSEA. Written as DNA, the CDR3 is TGCAGCGTTGAGTCTCGGAATGGCTACACCTTC. It is translated as CSVESRNGYTF.

This clonotype occurred a few times. The V call is TRBV28, the J call TRBJ2-1; the D gene is possibly TRBD2 (6 bases). The CDR3 extends over 17 amino acids. The germline V gene encodes CDR1 MDHEN and CDR2 SYDVKM. The V and J ends lost 4 bases and 0 bases respectively, with 16 bases between them. CDR3 coding DNA: TGTGCCAGCAGTTCGGGGATAAATAGCGGCTCCTACAATGAGCAGTTCTTC. It yields the protein CASSSGINSGSYNEQFF.

This clonotype was seen only a few times. The V and J genes are TRBV2 and TRBJ2-5; D is uncertain. Germline CDR1 and CDR2: SNHLY and FYNNEI. This CDR3 contains 13 residues. Trimming took 5 bases from V and 2 from J, leaving 9 bases between them. This chain's CDR3 is CASSMTRQETQYF. In DNA form, the CDR3 reads TGTGCCAGCAGTATGACACGACAAGAGACCCAGTACTTC.

Only a few counts were recorded for this clonotype. The CDR3 coding sequence is TGTGCCAGCAACACACAAGGGACTAGCGGGATAAGGGATACGCAGTATTTT. It specifies CASNTQGTSGIRDTQYF. The J gene is TRBJ2-3, the V gene TRBV7-9; 13 nucleotides align to TRBD2. The CDR3 runs to 17 residues. CDR1 and CDR2 (germline): SEHNR, FQNEAQ (reference sequence). V shed 7 bases, J shed 6 bases, and the junction held 13 bases outside the gene matches.

V usage is TRBV20-1 and J usage is TRBJ2-4; D possibly matches TRBD1 or TRBD2 (5 bases each). V dropped 6 bases and J dropped 3 bases, with 12 bases sitting between them. The CDR3 length is 13 residues. Germline-derived CDR1 and CDR2 are DFQATT and SNEGSKA (reference sequence). The CDR3 DNA is TGCAGTGCCTCTGAGGGGAACAAAAACATTCAGTACTTC. Translating gives CSASEGNKNIQYF.

The rearrangement joins TRBV24-1 to TRBJ2-1; 8 bases match TRBD2. The CDR3 totals 14 residues. Losses at the gene ends were 3 bases for V and 5 bases for J; bases not matched to a gene: 2. Germline-derived CDR1 and CDR2 are KGHDR and SFDVKD. This chain's CDR3 is CATSDSGSDNEQFF. The CDR3 DNA sequence: TGTGCCACCAGTGATAGCGGGAGTGACAATGAGCAGTTCTTC.

This clonotype occurred a few times. The chain uses TRBV5-1 and TRBJ2-7; 9 bases are shared with TRBD1. Trimming removed 6 bases from V and 3 bases from J; junction bases left unmatched: 7. The CDR3 consists of 14 residues. CDR1 SGHRS and CDR2 YFSETQ come from the germline V gene. CDR3 protein: CASNPGTGNYEQYF. In nucleotides, the CDR3 is TGCGCCAGCAACCCCGGGACAGGGAACTACGAGCAGTACTTC.

The rearrangement uses TRBV24-1 and TRBJ2-3; no reliable D call. With 5 bases removed from V and 1 base from J, the gap between germline ends came to 12 bases. Germline V gives CDR1 KGHDR, CDR2 SFDVKD. The CDR3 is 15 residues long. CDR3 amino acids: CATSAPKYGTDTQYF. CDR3 DNA: TGTGCCACCAGTGCCCCAAAGTACGGCACAGATACGCAGTATTTT.

The rearrangement links TRBV12-3 or TRBV12-4 to TRBJ2-1, with D tentatively TRBD1 (6 bases). The CDR3 consists of 15 residues. V was trimmed by 0 bases and J by 2 bases, leaving 8 bases between them. In nucleotides, the CDR3 is TGTGCCAGCAGTTTAGCGGGGGCGCCCTACAATGAGCAGTTCTTC. It is translated as CASSLAGAPYNEQFF.

The chain combines TRBV6-2 or TRBV6-3 with TRBJ2-1; 8 nucleotides match TRBD1. J lost 0 bases, V lost 0 bases, and 1 base had no gene match. CDR1 and CDR2 (germline): MNHEY, SVGEGT. The CDR3 is 16 amino acids. The CDR3 reads CASSYSTGDSYNEQFF. CDR3 nucleotide sequence: TGTGCCAGCAGTTACTCGACAGGGGACTCCTACAATGAGCAGTTCTTC.

V is TRBV20-1 and J is TRBJ2-1, with a weak D call TRBD2 (6 bases). Trimming took 4 bases from V and 6 from J, leaving 16 bases between them. CDR3 length equals 14 residues. CDR1 and CDR2 from the germline V gene are DFQATT and SNEGSKA (reference sequence). For the CDR3, the DNA is TGCAGTGCTAAGGAGGAGGGGATTGGCAATGAGCAGTTCTTC. It codes for CSAKEEGIGNEQFF.

The chain recombines TRBV6-5 with TRBJ2-1; a weak D match, TRBD2 (5 bases). The J call could be wrong; TRBJ2-7 is a better fit for the DNA end. Germline V lookup: CDR1 MNHEY, CDR2 SVGAGI. The CDR3 consists of 13 residues. The CDR3 coding sequence is TGTGCCAGCTCGAGCGGTTCCTACAATGAGCAGTACTTC. It codes for CASSSGSYNEQYF.

This clonotype came up a few times. V gene TRBV7-9 combines with J gene TRBJ2-1; no definite D call. Deletions cut 5 bases from V and 2 bases from J, with 16 bases between. The CDR3 runs to 16 residues. CDR1 is SEHNR, CDR2 FQNEAQ, per germline (reference sequence). CDR3 sequence: CASSPIWLEAYNEQFF. As DNA, the CDR3 is TGTGCCAGCAGCCCGATCTGGCTAGAGGCCTACAATGAGCAGTTCTTC. The full variable domain, completed using reference TRBV7-9 and TRBJ2-1, is DTGVSQNPRHKITKRGQNVTFRCDPISEHNRLYWYRQTLGQGPEFLTYFQNEAQLEKSRLLSDRFSAERPKGSFSTLEIQRTEQGDSAMYLCASSPIWLEAYNEQFFGPGTRLTVL.

The chain employs TRBV5-1 and TRBJ2-1; 10 nucleotides match TRBD2. Germline CDR1 reads SGHRS; CDR2 reads YFSETQ. The CDR3 totals 18 residues. V gave up 0 bases and J gave up 8 bases; unmatched junction bases: 14. For the CDR3, the DNA is TGCGCCAGCAGCTTGGGAGTTGCCAGCGGGAGGGCCGGGGATGAGCAGTTCTTC. Encoded protein: CASSLGVASGRAGDEQFF.

This chain uses TRBV20-1 with TRBJ2-1, with TRBD2 matching 7 bases. CDR1 is DFQATT and CDR2 is SNEGSKA in the germline V gene (reference sequence). Trimming removed 2 bases from V and 2 bases from J; junction bases left unmatched: 9. This CDR3 spans 16 amino acids. The CDR3 coding sequence is TGCAGTGCTAGATCAAAAGCGGGGTACGCCTACAATGAGCAGTTCTTC. As protein: CSARSKAGYAYNEQFF.

This chain connects TRBV7-8 to TRBJ2-1, with TRBD2 matching 9 bases. V trimming: 2 bases; J trimming: 9 bases; junction bases outside the gene matches: 8. Germline CDR1 reads SGHVS; CDR2 reads FQNEAQ. This CDR3 has 15 residues. This chain's CDR3 is CASSLSGLAGSEQFF. As DNA, the CDR3 is TGTGCCAGCAGCTTATCAGGCCTAGCGGGATCTGAGCAGTTCTTC.

This clonotype came up a few times. The chain couples TRBV4-2 to TRBJ2-7, with 9 bases matching TRBD1. Germline values: CDR1 LGHNA, CDR2 YNFKEQ. The J segment lost 2 bases and the V segment lost 4 bases, leaving 6 bases of the junction unmatched. There are 15 residues in the CDR3. The CDR3 here is CASSPGDREAYEQYF. The CDR3 nucleotides are TGTGCCAGCAGCCCCGGGGACAGGGAAGCCTACGAGCAGTACTTC.

This clonotype was observed a handful of times. As DNA, the CDR3 is TGCAGTGCTAGAGATGTAAGCGGGCCCGACGAGCAGTACTTC. Its translation is CSARDVSGPDEQYF. The rearrangement links TRBV20-1 to TRBJ2-7; TRBD2 is a possible D gene (6 bases). The CDR3 runs to 14 residues. V dropped 0 bases and J dropped 5 bases, with 14 bases sitting between them. The germline gives CDR1 DFQATT, CDR2 SNEGSKA (reference sequence).